The rows below give T cell receptor beta chains drawn from one sample of a study of beta chain features in type 1 diabetes. Assay used: immunoSEQ multiplex PCR; TCRdb lists only in-frame clones, some missing. The data show approximately 160,000 clones, with 63% seen just once and about 0.081% held by the top ten. Sequenced input: naive CD4+ T cells from blood. These receptor sequences come from a man aged 30-40 years with type 1 diabetes. Both conserved end residues are part of each CDR3. A D gene is named only where the DNA matches it firmly. Clone size is stated in some rows and not others, as once, few, many or a class when expanded.

TRBJ2-7 | TRBV25-1 | TRBD1 | - | CASSAGQGDYEQYF | TGTGCCAGCAGTGCGGGACAGGGGGACTACGAGCAGTACTTC
TRBJ1-6 | TRBV23-1 | - | - | CASRRLKRRDSPLHF | TGCGCCAGCCGCCGCCTCAAACGGAGGGATTCACCCCTCCACTTT
TRBJ2-3 | TRBV5-1 | - | - | CASSSRGERADTQYF | TGCGCCAGCAGCTCCAGAGGAGAGCGGGCAGATACGCAGTATTTT
TRBJ2-3 | TRBV10-3 | - | once | CAISPGADTQYF | TGTGCCATATCACCAGGGGCAGATACGCAGTATTTT
TRBJ2-1 | TRBV29-1 | - | few | CSVDPPGTYNEQFF | TGCAGCGTTGACCCGCCCGGGACCTACAATGAGCAGTTCTTC
TRBJ2-3 | TRBV7-9 | TRBD2 | - | CASSSAGTRGDTQYF | TGTGCCAGCAGTTCAGCGGGGACCCGAGGGGATACGCAGTATTTT
TRBJ2-2 | TRBV13 | TRBD1 | - | CASSSGQGGELFF | TGTGCCAGCAGCTCGGGACAGGGCGGGGAGCTGTTTTTT
TRBJ2-7 | TRBV6-1 | - | once | CASGGTTREQYF | TGTGCCAGCGGGGGCACCACCAGGGAGCAGTACTTC
TRBJ2-1 | TRBV29-1 | - | few | CSDSSGGDYNEQFF | TGCAGCGATAGTTCCGGCGGGGACTACAATGAGCAGTTCTTC
TRBJ1-1 | TRBV27 | - | few | CASSSGPTRSMNTEAFF | TGTGCCAGCAGTTCCGGGCCTACCCGATCCATGAACACTGAAGCTTTCTTT
TRBJ2-5 | TRBV7-2 | TRBD2 | - | CASSLGLAGQETQYF | TGTGCCAGCAGCTTAGGTCTAGCGGGGCAAGAGACCCAGTACTTC
TRBJ2-5 | TRBV28 | - | - | CASSSGGANEETQYF | TGTGCCAGCAGTTCGGGCGGGGCGAACGAGGAGACCCAGTACTTC
TRBJ2-1 | TRBV19 | - | few | CASSTLAPLLDFGEQFF | TGTGCCAGTAGTACCCTAGCCCCCTTACTAGATTTTGGTGAGCAGTTCTTC
TRBJ2-2 | TRBV30 | - | - | CAWSFGRQAGELFF | TGTGCCTGGAGTTTCGGTCGCCAGGCCGGGGAGCTGTTTTTT
TRBJ2-3 | TRBV4-3 | TRBD1 | few | CASSLDRVRTDTQYF | TGCGCCAGCAGCCTCGACAGGGTTAGAACAGATACGCAGTATTTT
TRBJ1-5 | TRBV7-2 | - | - | CASSQFGGSQPQHF | TGTGCCAGCAGCCAGTTCGGCGGTAGTCAGCCCCAGCATTTT
TRBJ2-1 | TRBV15 | TRBD1 | - | CATRDRARNEQFF | TGTGCCACCCGGGACAGGGCACGCAATGAGCAGTTCTTC
TRBJ1-3 | TRBV29-1 | TRBD1 | few | CSVGQLSGNTIYF | TGCAGCGTGGGACAGCTCTCTGGAAACACCATATATTTT